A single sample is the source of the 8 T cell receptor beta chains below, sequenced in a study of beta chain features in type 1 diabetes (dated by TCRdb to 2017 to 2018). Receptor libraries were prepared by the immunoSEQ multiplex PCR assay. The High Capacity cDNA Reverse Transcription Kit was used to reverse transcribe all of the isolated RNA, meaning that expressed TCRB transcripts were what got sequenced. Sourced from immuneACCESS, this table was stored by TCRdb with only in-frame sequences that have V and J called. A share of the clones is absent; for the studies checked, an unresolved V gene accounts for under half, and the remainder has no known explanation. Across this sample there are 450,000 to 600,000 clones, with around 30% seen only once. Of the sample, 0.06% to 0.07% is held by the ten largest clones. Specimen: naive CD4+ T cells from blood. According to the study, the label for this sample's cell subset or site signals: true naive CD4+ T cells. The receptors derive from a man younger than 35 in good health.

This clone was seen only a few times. The chain's CDR3 is CASSYPGLPWEGYTF. The CDR3 DNA reads TGTGCCAGCAGTTACCCGGGACTCCCGTGGGAAGGCTACACCTTC. V is TRBV6-5 and J is TRBJ1-2, with D maybe TRBD1 (5 bases). Germline CDR1 and CDR2: MNHEY and SVGAGI. This CDR3 region has 15 residues. Trimming took off 2 bases at V and 8 bases at J, with 18 bases between the two ends.

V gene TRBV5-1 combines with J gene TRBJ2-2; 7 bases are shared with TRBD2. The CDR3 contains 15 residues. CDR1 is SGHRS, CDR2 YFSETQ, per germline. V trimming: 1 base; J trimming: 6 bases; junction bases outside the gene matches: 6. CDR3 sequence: CASSLSAGVSGELFF. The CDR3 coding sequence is TGCGCCAGCAGCTTGAGTGCGGGAGTTTCCGGGGAGCTGTTTTTT.

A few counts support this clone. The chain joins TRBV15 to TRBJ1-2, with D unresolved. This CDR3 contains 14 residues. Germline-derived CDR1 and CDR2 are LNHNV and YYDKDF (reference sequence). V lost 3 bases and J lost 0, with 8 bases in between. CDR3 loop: CATSRGPANYGYTF. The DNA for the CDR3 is TGTGCCACCAGCAGGGGCCCAGCTAACTATGGCTACACCTTC.

CDR3: CASSPIAGISYNEQFF. CDR3 bases: TGTGCCAGCAGCCCTATAGCGGGTATCTCCTACAATGAGCAGTTCTTC. V is TRBV7-9 and J is TRBJ2-1, with 7 positions matching TRBD2. CDR1 is SEHNR, CDR2 FQNEAQ, per germline (reference sequence). J was trimmed by 0 bases and V by 5 bases; bases with no gene match: 7. This CDR3 contains 16 residues.

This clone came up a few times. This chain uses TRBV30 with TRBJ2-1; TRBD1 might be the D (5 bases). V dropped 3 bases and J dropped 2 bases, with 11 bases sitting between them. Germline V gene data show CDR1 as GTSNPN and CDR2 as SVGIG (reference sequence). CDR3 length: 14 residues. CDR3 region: CAWSTVTAYNEQFF. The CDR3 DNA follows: TGTGCCTGGAGCACCGTGACAGCCTACAATGAGCAGTTCTTC.

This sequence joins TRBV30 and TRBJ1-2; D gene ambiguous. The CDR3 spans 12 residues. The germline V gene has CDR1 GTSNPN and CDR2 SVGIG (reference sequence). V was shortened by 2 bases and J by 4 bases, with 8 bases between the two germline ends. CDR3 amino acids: CAWSRAVYGYTF. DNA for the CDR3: TGTGCCTGGAGTAGGGCAGTCTATGGCTACACCTTC.

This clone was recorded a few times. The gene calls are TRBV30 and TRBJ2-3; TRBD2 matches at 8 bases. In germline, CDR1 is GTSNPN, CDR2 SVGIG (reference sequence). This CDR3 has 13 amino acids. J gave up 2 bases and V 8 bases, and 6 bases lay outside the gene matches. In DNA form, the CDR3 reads TGTGCCGGATCTAGCGGGCTCACAGATACGCAGTATTTT. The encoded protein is CAGSSGLTDTQYF.

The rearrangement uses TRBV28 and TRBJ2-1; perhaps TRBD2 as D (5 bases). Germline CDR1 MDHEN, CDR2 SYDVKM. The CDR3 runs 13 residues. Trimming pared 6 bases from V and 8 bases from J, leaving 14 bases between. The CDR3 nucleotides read TGTGCCAGCAGACCCTATACTAGAGATGAGCAGTTCTTC. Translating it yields CASRPYTRDEQFF.